This T cell receptor (beta chain) is from a study of tumor-infiltrating lymphocytes in primary liver carcinoma. Overall study: Men as well as women, aged 30 to 69 years, made up the patients.

The researchers produced TCR beta cDNA from 500 to 550 ng total RNA with a constant-region primer. Library construction for TCR beta comprised three nested multiplex PCR rounds performed with slightly modified ARM-PCR. A single record per CDR3 protein comes from TCRdb applying MiXCR to the multiplex PCR reads. The data hold 44,000 or so distinct CDR3 sequences, with around 64% observed a single time. The study co-extracted DNA and RNA from 20-30 mg of unsorted bulk tissue. All tumor specimens exceeded 75% viable tumor cells. Note on this clonotype: One end of the junction is discordant with germline, which a read error may explain.

Input material: liver tumor tissue from sampling region 5. Subset here: tumor region T5, tumor centre. This TCR derives from a middle-aged man with primary liver carcinoma and hepatitis B virus infection.

As DNA, the CDR3 is TGTGCCAGCAGTTACAGGGAGAACACAGAAGCTTCCTTT. Residues: CASSYRENTEASF. The chain has TRBV6-5 and TRBJ1-1; D gene uncertain. The CDR3 is 13 amino acids. Germline assignment: CDR1 MNHEY and CDR2 SVGAGI.